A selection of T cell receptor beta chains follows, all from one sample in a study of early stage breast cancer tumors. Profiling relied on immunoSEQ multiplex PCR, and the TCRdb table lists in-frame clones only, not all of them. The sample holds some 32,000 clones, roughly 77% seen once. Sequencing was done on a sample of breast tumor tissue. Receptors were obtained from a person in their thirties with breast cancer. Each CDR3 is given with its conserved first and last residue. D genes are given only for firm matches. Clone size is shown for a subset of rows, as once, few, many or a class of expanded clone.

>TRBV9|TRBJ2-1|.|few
CASSPRAYNEQFF
TGTGCCAGCAGCCCCCGGGCCTACAATGAGCAGTTCTTC
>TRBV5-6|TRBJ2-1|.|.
CASSTVSGGEQFF
TGTGCCAGCAGCACCGTATCCGGGGGAGAGCAGTTCTTC
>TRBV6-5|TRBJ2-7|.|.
CASSYSTGGGRGEQYF
TGTGCCAGCAGTTACTCGACCGGTGGGGGAAGGGGCGAGCAGTACTTC
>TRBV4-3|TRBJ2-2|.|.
CASSPVLNTGELFF
TGCGCCAGCAGCCCAGTATTGAACACCGGGGAGCTGTTTTTT
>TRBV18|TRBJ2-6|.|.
CASSPFPMASSGANVLTF
TGTGCCAGCTCACCCTTTCCAATGGCTAGCTCTGGGGCCAACGTCCTGACTTTC
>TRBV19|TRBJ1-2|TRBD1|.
CASSGGGTGGSYGYTF
TGTGCCAGTAGCGGGGGGGGAACAGGGGGCTCCTATGGCTACACCTTC
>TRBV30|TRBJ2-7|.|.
CAWSVGGSHYEQYF
TGTGCCTGGAGTGTTGGGGGGAGCCACTACGAGCAGTACTTC
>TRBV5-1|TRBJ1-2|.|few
CASSLVLGEAYGYTF
TGCGCCAGCAGCTTGGTTCTGGGTGAGGCCTATGGCTACACCTTC
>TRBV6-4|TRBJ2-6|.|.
CASSVGGSGANVLTF
TGTGCCAGCAGTGTCGGAGGCTCTGGGGCCAACGTCCTGACTTTC
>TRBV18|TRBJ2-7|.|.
CASSPGGPGDEQYF
TGTGCCAGCTCACCAGGAGGACCTGGGGACGAGCAGTACTTC
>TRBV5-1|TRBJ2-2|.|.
CASSLALGGELFF
TGCGCCAGCAGCTTGGCTCTGGGAGGGGAGCTGTTTTTT
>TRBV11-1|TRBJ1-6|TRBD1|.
CASSLVGTEDSPLHF
TGTGCCAGCAGCTTAGTGGGGACAGAAGATTCACCCCTCCACTTT
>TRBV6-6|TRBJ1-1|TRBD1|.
CASSPLGQGEAFF
TGTGCCAGCAGTCCACTGGGACAGGGAGAAGCTTTCTTT
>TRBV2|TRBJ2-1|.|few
CASRGYDEQFF
TGTGCCAGCCGTGGTTACGATGAGCAGTTCTTC
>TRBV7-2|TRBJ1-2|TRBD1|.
CASSLASSGQGLYGYTF
TGTGCCAGCAGCTTAGCGTCTTCGGGACAGGGTCTCTATGGCTACACCTTC
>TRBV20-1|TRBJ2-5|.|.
CSAEYQETQYF
TGCAGTGCCGAGTACCAAGAGACCCAGTACTTC
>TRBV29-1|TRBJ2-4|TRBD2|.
CSVPTSGSNIQYF
TGCAGCGTTCCGACTAGCGGGAGTAACATTCAGTACTTC
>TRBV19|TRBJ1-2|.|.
CASSINGPLYGYTF
TGTGCCAGTAGTATCAACGGGCCTCTATATGGCTACACCTTC
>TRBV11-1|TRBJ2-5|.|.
CASSASETQYF
TGTGCCAGCAGCGCCTCAGAGACCCAGTACTTC
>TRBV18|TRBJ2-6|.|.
CASSDSGANVLTF
TGTGCCAGCTCCGACTCTGGGGCCAACGTCCTGACTTTC
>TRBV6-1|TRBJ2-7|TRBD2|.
CASTFGLASEQYF
TGTGCCAGCACCTTCGGACTAGCGAGCGAGCAGTACTTC
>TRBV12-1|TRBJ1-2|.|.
CASSSSASRVYTF
TGTGCCAGCAGCTCAAGCGCGAGCCGGGTCTACACCTTC
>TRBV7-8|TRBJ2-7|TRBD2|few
CASSLRASGSYEQYF
TGTGCCAGCAGCCTAAGGGCTAGCGGGAGCTACGAGCAGTACTTC
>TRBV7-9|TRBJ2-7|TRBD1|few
CASSLPGTGASYEQYF
TGTGCCAGCAGCCTCCCCGGGACAGGGGCTTCCTACGAGCAGTACTTC
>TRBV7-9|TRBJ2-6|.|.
CASSLRAAPRVSGANVLTF
TGTGCCAGCAGCTTACGAGCAGCTCCCCGTGTGTCTGGGGCCAACGTCCTGACTTTC
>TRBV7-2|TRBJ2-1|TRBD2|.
CASSSSRASGTTEQFF
TGTGCCAGCAGTTCCTCTCGGGCTAGCGGGACAACTGAGCAGTTCTTC
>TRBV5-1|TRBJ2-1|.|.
CASSTIASDEQFF
TGCGCCAGCAGTACGATAGCTTCCGATGAGCAGTTCTTC
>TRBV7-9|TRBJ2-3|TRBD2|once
CASSNSGRAFADKGDTQYF
TGTGCCAGCAGCAATAGCGGGAGGGCCTTCGCCGACAAGGGCGATACGCAGTATTTT
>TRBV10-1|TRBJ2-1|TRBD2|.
CASSDLGGSSYNEQFF
TGCGCCAGCAGTGATTTGGGCGGGAGTAGCTACAATGAGCAGTTCTTC
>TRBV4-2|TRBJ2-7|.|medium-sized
CASSQGWSDGEQYF
TGTGCCAGCAGCCAGGGGTGGAGTGACGGCGAGCAGTACTTC
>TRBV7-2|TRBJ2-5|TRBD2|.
CASRSPGLAGQETQYF
TGTGCCAGCAGATCGCCGGGACTAGCGGGCCAAGAGACCCAGTACTTC
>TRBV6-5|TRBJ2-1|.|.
CASTQSGRYNEQFF
TGTGCCAGCACCCAGAGCGGGCGCTACAATGAGCAGTTCTTC
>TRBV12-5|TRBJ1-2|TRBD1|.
CASGFIGPDRGLFF
TGTGCTAGTGGTTTTATCGGACCAGACAGGGGGCTTTTTTTC
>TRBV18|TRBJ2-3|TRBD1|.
CASSQMQGVTDTQYF
TGTGCCAGCTCACAGATGCAGGGGGTTACAGATACGCAGTATTTT
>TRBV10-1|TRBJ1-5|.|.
CASSEPAVISPENQPQHF
TGCGCCAGCAGTGAGCCGGCGGTCATATCGCCAGAGAATCAGCCCCAGCATTTT
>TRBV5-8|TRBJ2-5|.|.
CASSMTRETQYF
TGTGCCAGCAGCATGACACGAGAGACCCAGTACTTC
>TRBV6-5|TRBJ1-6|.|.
CASSDSSYNSPLHF
TGTGCCAGCAGTGACAGCTCCTATAATTCACCCCTCCACTTT
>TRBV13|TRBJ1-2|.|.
CASSLGSGLHYGYTF
TGTGCCAGCAGCTTAGGATCGGGGCTTCACTATGGCTACACCTTC
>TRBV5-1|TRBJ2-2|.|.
CASSSSGLGGAGELFF
TGCGCCAGCAGCTCCAGCGGGCTCGGGGGAGCCGGGGAGCTGTTTTTT
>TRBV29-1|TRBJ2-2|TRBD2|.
CSAGTSGRTGELFF
TGCAGCGCCGGGACTAGCGGCCGCACCGGGGAGCTGTTTTTT
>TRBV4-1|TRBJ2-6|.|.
CASSQDQNRVGANVLTF
TGCGCCAGCAGCCAAGATCAAAACAGGGTTGGGGCCAACGTCCTGACTTTC
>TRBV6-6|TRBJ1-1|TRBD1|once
CASSYSTGGLGTEAFF
TGTGCCAGCAGTTACTCGACAGGGGGTCTGGGCACTGAAGCTTTCTTT
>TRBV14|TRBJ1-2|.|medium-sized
CASSQVGNLGDLYGYTF
TGTGCCAGCAGCCAAGTAGGAAACCTGGGGGACCTCTATGGCTACACCTTC
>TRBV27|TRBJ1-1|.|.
CASSLDQDYPEAFF
TGTGCCAGCAGTTTAGATCAAGATTATCCTGAAGCTTTCTTT
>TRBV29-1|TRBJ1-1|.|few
CSVGDGMNTEAFF
TGCAGCGTTGGGGACGGGATGAACACTGAAGCTTTCTTT
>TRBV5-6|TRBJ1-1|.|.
CASSWDGEAFF
TGTGCCAGCAGCTGGGACGGTGAAGCTTTCTTT
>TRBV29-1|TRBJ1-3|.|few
CSVEAANTGNTIYF
TGCAGCGTTGAGGCCGCTAACACTGGAAACACCATATATTTT
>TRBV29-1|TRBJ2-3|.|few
CSVEEGRGADTQYF
TGCAGCGTTGAAGAAGGCAGGGGGGCAGATACGCAGTATTTT
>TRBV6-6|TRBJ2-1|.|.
CASSYELEEDEQFF
TGTGCCAGCAGTTACGAACTAGAGGAGGATGAGCAGTTCTTC
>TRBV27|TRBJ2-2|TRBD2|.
CASRTTSGRPLFF
TGTGCCAGCAGAACGACTAGCGGGAGACCGCTGTTTTTT
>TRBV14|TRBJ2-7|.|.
CASSHAYEQYF
TGTGCCAGCAGCCACGCGTACGAGCAGTACTTC
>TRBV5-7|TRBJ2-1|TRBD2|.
CASSLETTSGKNEQFF
TGTGCCAGCAGCTTGGAGACGACTAGCGGGAAAAATGAGCAGTTCTTC